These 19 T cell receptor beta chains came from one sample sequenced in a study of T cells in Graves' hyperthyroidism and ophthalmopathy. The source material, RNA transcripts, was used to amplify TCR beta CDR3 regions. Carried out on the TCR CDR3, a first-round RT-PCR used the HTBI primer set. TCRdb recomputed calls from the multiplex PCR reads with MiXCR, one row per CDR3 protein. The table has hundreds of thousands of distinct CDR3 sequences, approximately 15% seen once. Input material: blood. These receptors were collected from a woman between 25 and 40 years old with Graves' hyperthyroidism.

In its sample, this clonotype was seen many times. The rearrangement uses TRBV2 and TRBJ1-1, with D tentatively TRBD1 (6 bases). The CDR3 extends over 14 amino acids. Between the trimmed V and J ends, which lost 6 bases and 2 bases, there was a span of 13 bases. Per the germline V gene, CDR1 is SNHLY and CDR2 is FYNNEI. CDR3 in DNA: TGTGCCAGCAGAGCAAACAGGGTTAACACTGAAGCTTTCTTT. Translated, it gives CASRANRVNTEAFF.

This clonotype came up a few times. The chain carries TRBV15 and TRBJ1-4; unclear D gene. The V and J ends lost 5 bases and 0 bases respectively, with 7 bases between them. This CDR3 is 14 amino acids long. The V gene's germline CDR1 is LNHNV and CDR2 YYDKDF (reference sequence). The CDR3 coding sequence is TGTGCCACCAGCTTCGGGGCAACTAATGAAAAACTGTTTTTT. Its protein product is CATSFGATNEKLFF.

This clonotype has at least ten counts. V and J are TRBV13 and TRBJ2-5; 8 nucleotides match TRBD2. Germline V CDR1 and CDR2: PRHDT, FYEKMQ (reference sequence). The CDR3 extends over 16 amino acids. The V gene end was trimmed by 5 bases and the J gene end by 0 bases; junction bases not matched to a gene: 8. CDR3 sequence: CASSRRAGAHQETQYF. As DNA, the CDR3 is TGTGCCAGCAGCAGAAGAGCGGGGGCCCACCAAGAGACCCAGTACTTC.

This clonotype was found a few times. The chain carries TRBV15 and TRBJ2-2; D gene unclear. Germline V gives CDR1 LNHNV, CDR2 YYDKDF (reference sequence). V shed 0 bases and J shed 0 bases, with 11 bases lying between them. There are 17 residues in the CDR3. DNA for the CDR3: TGTGCCACCAGCAGAGATCGGGCGCAAGCGAACACCGGGGAGCTGTTTTTT. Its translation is CATSRDRAQANTGELFF.

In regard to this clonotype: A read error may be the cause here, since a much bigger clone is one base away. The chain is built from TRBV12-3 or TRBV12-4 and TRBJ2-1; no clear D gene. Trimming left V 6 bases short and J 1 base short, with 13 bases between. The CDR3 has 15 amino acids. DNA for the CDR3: TGTGCCAGCAGCAACACTTGGGGATCCTACAATGAGCAGTTCTTC. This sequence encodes CASSNTWGSYNEQFF.

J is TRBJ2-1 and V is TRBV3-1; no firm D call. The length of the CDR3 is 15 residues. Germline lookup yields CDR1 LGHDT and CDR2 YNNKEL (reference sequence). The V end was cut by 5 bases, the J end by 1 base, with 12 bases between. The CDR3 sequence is CASSARWLSYNEQFF. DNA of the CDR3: TGTGCCAGCAGCGCCCGATGGCTATCCTACAATGAGCAGTTCTTC.

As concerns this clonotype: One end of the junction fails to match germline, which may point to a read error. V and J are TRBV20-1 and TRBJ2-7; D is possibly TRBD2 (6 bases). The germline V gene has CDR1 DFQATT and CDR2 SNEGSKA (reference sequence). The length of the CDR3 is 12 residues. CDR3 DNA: TGCATTGCTCCGCTCGGGGGCTACGAGCAGTACTTC. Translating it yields CIAPLGGYEQYF.

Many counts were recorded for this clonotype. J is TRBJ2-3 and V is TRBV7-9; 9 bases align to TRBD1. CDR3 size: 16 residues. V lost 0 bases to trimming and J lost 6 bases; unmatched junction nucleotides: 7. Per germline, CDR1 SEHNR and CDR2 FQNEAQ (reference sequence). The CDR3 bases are TGTGCCAGCAGCTTAGCCGGGACAGGGATAAAGGATACGCAGTATTTT. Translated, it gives CASSLAGTGIKDTQYF.

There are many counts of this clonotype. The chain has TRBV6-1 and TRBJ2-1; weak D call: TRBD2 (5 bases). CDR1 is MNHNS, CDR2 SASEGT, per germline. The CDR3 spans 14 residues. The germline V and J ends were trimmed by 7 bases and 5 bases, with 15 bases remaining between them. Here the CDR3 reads CASTHQRSDNEQFF. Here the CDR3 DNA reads TGTGCCAGCACCCACCAGCGGTCGGACAATGAGCAGTTCTTC.

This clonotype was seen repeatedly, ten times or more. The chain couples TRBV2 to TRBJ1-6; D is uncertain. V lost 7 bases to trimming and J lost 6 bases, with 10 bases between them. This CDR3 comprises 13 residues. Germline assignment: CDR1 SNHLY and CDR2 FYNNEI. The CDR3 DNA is TGTGCCAGCACCCTGAGGCCTAATTCACCCCTCCACTTT. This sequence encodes CASTLRPNSPLHF.

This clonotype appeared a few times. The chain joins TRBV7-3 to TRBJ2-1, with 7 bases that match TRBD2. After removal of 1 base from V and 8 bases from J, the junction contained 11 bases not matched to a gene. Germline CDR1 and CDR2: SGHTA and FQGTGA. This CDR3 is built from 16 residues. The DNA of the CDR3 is TGTGCCAGCAGCTTAAATCCCGTTGGGGGAGGGGATGAGCAGTTCTTC. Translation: CASSLNPVGGGDEQFF.

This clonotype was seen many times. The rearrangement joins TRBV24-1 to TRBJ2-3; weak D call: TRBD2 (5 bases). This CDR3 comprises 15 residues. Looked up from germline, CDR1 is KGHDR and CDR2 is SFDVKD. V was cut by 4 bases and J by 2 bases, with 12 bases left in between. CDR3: CATSDQSDFTDTQYF. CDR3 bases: TGTGCCACCAGTGACCAGTCGGACTTCACAGATACGCAGTATTTT.

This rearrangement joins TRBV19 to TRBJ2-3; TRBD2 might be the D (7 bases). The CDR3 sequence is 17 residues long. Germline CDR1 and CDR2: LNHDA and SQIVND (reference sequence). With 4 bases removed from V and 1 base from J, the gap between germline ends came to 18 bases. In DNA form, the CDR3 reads TGTGCCAGTAGTACCTGGGGGGGCCTCACCGGCACAGATACGCAGTATTTT. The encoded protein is CASSTWGGLTGTDTQYF.

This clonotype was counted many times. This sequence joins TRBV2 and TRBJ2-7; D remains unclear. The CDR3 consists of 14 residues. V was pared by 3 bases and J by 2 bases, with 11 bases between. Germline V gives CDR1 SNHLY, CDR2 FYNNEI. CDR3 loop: CASSEWQATYEQYF. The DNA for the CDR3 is TGTGCCAGCAGTGAGTGGCAGGCCACCTACGAGCAGTACTTC.

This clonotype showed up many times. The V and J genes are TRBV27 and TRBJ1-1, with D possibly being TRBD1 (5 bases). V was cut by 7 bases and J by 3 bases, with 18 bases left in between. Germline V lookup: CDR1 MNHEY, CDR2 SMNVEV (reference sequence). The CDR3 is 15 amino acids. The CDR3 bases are TGTGCCAGCACAAGATGGGGCCGGGGGGACACTGAAGCTTTCTTT. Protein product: CASTRWGRGDTEAFF.

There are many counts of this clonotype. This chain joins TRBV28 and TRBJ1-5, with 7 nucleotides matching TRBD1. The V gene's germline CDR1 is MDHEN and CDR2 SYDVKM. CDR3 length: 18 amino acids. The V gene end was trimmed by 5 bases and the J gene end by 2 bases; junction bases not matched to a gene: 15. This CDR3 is CASSPPRQGVGGNQPQHF. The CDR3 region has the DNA TGTGCCAGCAGTCCCCCCCGACAGGGTGTCGGAGGCAATCAGCCCCAGCATTTT. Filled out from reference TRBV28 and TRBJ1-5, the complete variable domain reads DVKVTQSSRYLVKRTGEKVFLECVQDMDHENMFWYRQDPGLGLRLIYFSYDVKMKEKGDIPEGYSVSREKKERFSLILESASTNQTSMYLCASSPPRQGVGGNQPQHFGDGTRLSIL.

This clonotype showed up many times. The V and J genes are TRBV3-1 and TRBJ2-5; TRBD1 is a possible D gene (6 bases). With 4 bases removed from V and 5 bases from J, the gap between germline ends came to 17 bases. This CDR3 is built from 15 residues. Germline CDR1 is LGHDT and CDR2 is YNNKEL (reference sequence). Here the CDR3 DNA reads TGTGCCAGCAGCCTTTTGACAGGCCGCAGGGAGACCCAGTACTTC. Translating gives CASSLLTGRRETQYF.

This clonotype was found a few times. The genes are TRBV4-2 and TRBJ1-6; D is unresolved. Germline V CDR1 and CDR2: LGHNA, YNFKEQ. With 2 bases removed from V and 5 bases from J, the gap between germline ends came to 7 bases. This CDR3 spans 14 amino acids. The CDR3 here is CASSQRTDNSPLHF. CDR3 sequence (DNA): TGTGCCAGCAGCCAACGGACGGATAATTCACCCCTCCACTTT.

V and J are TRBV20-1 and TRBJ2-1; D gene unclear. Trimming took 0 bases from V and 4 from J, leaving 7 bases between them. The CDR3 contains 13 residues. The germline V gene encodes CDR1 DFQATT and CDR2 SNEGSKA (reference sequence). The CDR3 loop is CSARDLRYNEQFF. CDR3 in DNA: TGCAGTGCTAGAGATTTGCGGTACAATGAGCAGTTCTTC.